Following are 8 T cell receptor beta chains from one sample sequenced in a study of Graves' ophthalmopathy and Graves' hyperthyroidism. From RNA, the CDR3 regions of TCR beta chains were amplified and sequenced. Second-round multiplex PCR came after first-round RT-PCR with HTBI primers. TCRdb processed the multiplex PCR reads anew with MiXCR; each CDR3 protein has one entry. This sample carries about 740,000 distinct CDR3 sequences, 35% to 50% of them seen once, and the ten largest clones take approximately 46%. Sequencing was carried out using peripheral blood. The receptors were sampled from an adult man with Graves' ophthalmopathy.

This clonotype occurred once. A much larger clone lies a single base off, so this may be a read error. This sequence joins TRBV20-1 and TRBJ2-7; 7 bases fit TRBD1. There are 14 residues in the CDR3. Germline V gives CDR1 DFQATT, CDR2 SNEGSKA (reference sequence). CDR3 nucleotides: TGCAGTGCGTCGGTCATTGACAGGGCCGACGAGCAGTGCTTC. Amino acid sequence: CSASVIDRADEQCF.

The chain carries TRBV7-2 and TRBJ2-2; D remains ambiguous. The CDR3 extends over 14 amino acids. V was trimmed by 4 bases and J by 6 bases, leaving 12 bases between them. The germline V gene encodes CDR1 SGHTA and CDR2 FQGNSA. CDR3 coding DNA: TGTGCCAGCAGCTGGAGAGGCGGAGCCGGGGAGCTGTTTTTT. Translating gives CASSWRGGAGELFF.

This clonotype was observed many times. The chain joins TRBV29-1 to TRBJ1-1; D is unresolved. CDR3 length: 13 residues. CDR1 is SQVTM, CDR2 ANQGSEA, per germline. The CDR3 bases are TGCAGTGGACTTGACCGAGTGAACACTGAAGCTTTCTTT. Its translation: CSGLDRVNTEAFF.

This rearrangement joins TRBV10-3 to TRBJ1-1; possibly TRBD1 for D (6 bases). The length of the CDR3 is 15 residues. From germline, CDR1 is ENHRY and CDR2 SYGVKD. V was trimmed by 4 bases and J by 4 bases, leaving 16 bases between them. The CDR3 sequence is CAISGIGQSGTEAFF. CDR3 DNA: TGTGCCATCAGTGGCATAGGACAGTCCGGCACTGAAGCTTTCTTT.

The genes are TRBV2 and TRBJ1-4; D is undetermined. V was cut by 6 bases and J by 12 bases, with 29 bases left in between. Germline V CDR1 and CDR2: SNHLY, FYNNEI. This CDR3 has 17 residues. The CDR3 sequence is CASSSSLDGQDPMELFF. In nucleotides, the CDR3 is TGTGCCAGCAGCTCATCCCTAGATGGGCAGGACCCGATGGAACTGTTTTTT.

Turning to this clonotype: Germline is not matched at one junction end, which may reflect a read error. The V and J genes are TRBV4-2 and TRBJ1-6, with D perhaps TRBD1 (5 bases). The CDR3 has 15 residues. From germline, CDR1 is LGHNA and CDR2 YNFKEQ. CDR3 nucleotide sequence: TGTGCCAGCAGCCAACTGCTTCAGGGAAATTCACCCTTCCACTTT. This gives the protein CASSQLLQGNSPFHF.

This clonotype was observed at least ten times. The J gene is TRBJ1-1, the V gene TRBV15; D remains unclear. V dropped 6 bases and J dropped 1 base, with 6 bases sitting between them. The germline gives CDR1 LNHNV, CDR2 YYDKDF (reference sequence). CDR3 size: 12 residues. CDR3 residues: CATSPRNTEAFF. For the CDR3, the DNA is TGTGCCACCAGTCCACGGAACACTGAAGCTTTCTTT.

This clonotype was counted only a few times. The chain recombines TRBV20-1 with TRBJ2-5, with 9 bases matching TRBD2. V shed 5 bases and J 5 bases; nucleotides not matched to a gene: 6. Per the germline V gene, CDR1 is DFQATT and CDR2 is SNEGSKA (reference sequence). This CDR3 has 13 residues. CDR3 amino acids: CSAQTSGWETQYF. DNA for the CDR3: TGCAGTGCTCAGACTAGCGGCTGGGAGACCCAGTACTTC.